This TCR beta chain was captured by sequencing in a study of T-cell memory formation after mild COVID-19. Regarding the study as a whole: CD4/CD8 balance characterized clones contracting day 15 to 85, and CD4+ skew characterized later expanders.

Concerning this clonotype: Its antigen is as yet unknown.

The CDR3 is 13 amino acids. Germline CDR1 and CDR2: MNHNY and SVGAGI (reference sequence). The ends were cut back, 0 bases at V and 10 bases at J, with 10 bases in the middle. TCRdb itself ran the 5' RACE reads through MiXCR, one entry per CDR3 protein. The data hold 400,000 or so distinct CDR3 sequences, with 20% observed a single time. The material sequenced was PBMCs or a T cell subset sorted from them (not recorded which). This sequence was found in an adult woman who had mild COVID-19 (a few samples of this study predate the infection). Cell type and time point are not known. The chain uses TRBV6-6 and TRBJ2-1; D might be TRBD2 (5 bases). CDR3 sequence reads: CASSYSLALEQFF. The CDR3 nucleotides are TGTGCCAGCAGTTACTCGCTAGCTCTCGAGCAGTTCTTC.